The 2 T cell receptor beta chains below come from one sample, sequenced in a study of blood T cell repertoires in COVID-19. Assay: immunoSEQ multiplex PCR; the TCRdb copy retains only in-frame clones and omits some. The table lists more than 95,000 clones, about 90% of them singletons. Sequencing input: peripheral blood. The receptors shown here come from a human donor in a cohort sampled during active COVID-19.

This clone was detected once. The chain has TRBV7-9 and TRBJ2-5, with D possibly being TRBD1 (7 bases). This CDR3 has 14 amino acids. Trimming took 4 bases from V and 5 from J, leaving 14 bases between them. Germline CDR1 SEHNR, CDR2 FQNEAQ (reference sequence). The CDR3 DNA reads TGTGCCAGCAGCTGGTCACAGGGGAGGGAGACCCAGTACTTC. It is translated as CASSWSQGRETQYF.

The V call is TRBV19, the J call TRBJ2-1; 11 bases fit TRBD2. The V and J ends lost 0 bases and 0 bases, in that order; junction bases with no gene match: 4. This CDR3 has 18 amino acids. CDR1 and CDR2 (germline): LNHDA, SQIVND (reference sequence). The CDR3 nucleotides are TGTGCCAGTAGTATAGATCTAGCGGGGGGCATCTCCTACAATGAGCAGTTCTTC. It codes for CASSIDLAGGISYNEQFF.